The present T cell receptor beta chain was sequenced within a study of blood T cells in healthy people across ages. Study conclusions and caveats: A roughly linear age-dependent decrease characterized TCR beta diversity per million T cells.

Each sample had at least 6 million PBMCs isolated. Comment on this clonotype: Its antigen is unidentified.

A second PCR of about 7 to 12 cycles used a sample-barcoded 5' primer and a J-beta primer mix. From the 5' RACE reads, TCRdb called clonotypes with MiXCR, one entry per CDR3 protein. The data show some 710,000 distinct CDR3 sequences, approximately 22% seen once. Trimming cost V 6 bases and J 2 bases, with 14 bases left between them. The CDR3 runs 14 residues. This rearrangement joins TRBV12-3 or TRBV12-4 to TRBJ2-7; D is uncertain. Sequenced material: blood. This clonotype was sampled from a man aged 70 or older in good health. As DNA, the CDR3 is TGTGCCAGCAGCCTCGGTTTGGCCACCTACGAGCAGTACTTC. Translated, it gives CASSLGLATYEQYF.